Listed here is a single T cell receptor beta chain. The library gave individual cDNA molecules unique molecular identifiers. Per the study methods: Individual samples carried between 23,224 and 690,600 TCRs, with approximately 100,000 as the median. TCRdb recomputed calls from the RACE reads with MiXCR, one row per CDR3 protein. None of the V and J calls come from the authors' own analysis; TCRdb made them. The table lists some 36,000 distinct CDR3 sequences, around a tenth of them singletons. The data were taken from a study of human T cells and chemical hapten exposure. Specified time point: pre-sensitization, week 0. The treatment was: therapeutic diphenylcyclopropenone sensitization with weekly scalp DPC. Whole blood, unfractionated, served as the material for total RNA extraction. Ahead of each patch test application, blood was drawn. The TCR was taken from a man between 45 and 60 years old with alopecia areata. Some clones in this sample may be carry-over from other donors' samples. Sequenced material: whole blood, taken in connection with sensitization to the hapten diphenylcyclopropenone (DPC).

The CDR3 region is CASSSRTWEFF. CDR3 DNA: TGTGCCAGCAGTTCCCGGACTTGGGAGTTCTTC. This rearrangement joins TRBV28 to TRBJ2-1; possible D gene TRBD2, 5 bases. V was shortened by 4 bases and J by 14 bases, with 12 bases between the two germline ends. The CDR3 is 11 residues long. The V gene's germline CDR1 is MDHEN and CDR2 SYDVKM.